This T cell receptor beta chain was captured in a study of PD-L1 blockade in urothelial cancer listed by TCRdb under 2017. The study in broad terms: Therapy was started at some point between 2013 and 2015 for all patients, and atezolizumab 1,200 mg was administered intravenously every 3 weeks. About 90% of the roughly 29 patients were males with bladder-origin urothelial cancer, and 18 of 29 reported a prior smoking history. An ECOG performance status of 0 or 1 was recorded for the patients, and 0 to 3 prior chemotherapy regimens had been received by the patients. Blood samples were analyzed at two time points: 3 weeks after treatment start (second dose) and 6 weeks after treatment start. A median of around 150,000 T cells and fewer than 85,000 unique TCRs was obtained from blood samples, and a median clonality of approximately 0.086 was observed. The study was an exploratory multi-omic analysis of somatic, immune and clinical correlates of response to PD-L1 blockade with atezolizumab in urothelial cancer. Pretreatment tumor samples, along with matched peripheral blood collected serially before and after atezolizumab treatment, underwent TCR sequencing. Progression-free survival longer than 6 months counted as durable clinical benefit, and TCR features were additionally tested against both progression-free and overall survival. In the same patients, pretreatment tumors underwent whole exome sequencing and RNA sequencing in addition to TCR sequencing. Durable clinical benefit was achieved by nine patients but not by the remaining 20. Just over 28 patients had pretreatment blood TCR-seq, some 25 had at least one posttreatment blood collection, and some 25 had tumor TCR-seq. The investigation overall reported the following: Patients with durable benefit showed greater expansion of tumor-associated TCR clones in peripheral blood 3 weeks after starting treatment (n ≈ 23, p = 0.022). Because the sample size was small (n ≈ 31) and many of the analyses were exploratory, the results are meant to be hypothesis-generating. Improved progression-free and overall survival was associated with having pretreatment peripheral blood TCR clonality below the median.

To note about this clone: This receptor's antigen is unknown. No much larger clonotype is one base removed from it; base qualities were not supplied.

The CDR3 runs 15 residues from the cysteine to the phenylalanine. The only DNA kept is the CDR3, 45 bases in frame from the first base. To estimate absolute template abundance from read counts, synthetic TCR analog templates were spiked into each PCR. The immunoSEQ assay used bias-controlled V and J gene primers to amplify TCRbeta CDR3 regions from genomic DNA. Sequencing of rearranged TCRbeta segments was done at approximately 20X coverage. Concerning the study's data processing: Clustering was used to correct sequencing errors, and CDR3s were annotated against IMGT to assign V, D and J genes. Out-of-frame and stop-codon sequences were excluded, and only productive TCRbeta rearrangements were used in downstream analyses. Clonality was calculated as one minus the Shannon entropy normalized by the log of the number of unique productive sequences. Fisher's exact test with Benjamini-Hochberg correction, at a threshold of adjusted p below 0.01, was used to find clones that differed between time points or between blood and tumor. TCRdb provides this immuneACCESS table in a form limited to in-frame rearrangements. Some clones are lacking; in checked studies, under half of them reflect an unresolved V gene, and why the rest are absent is not known. D and trimming come from the DNA, and the V and J calls and clone size come from that table. For this sample there are about 30,000 clones; 75% to 85% appear just once. 3% to 4% of the sample lies in the top ten.

Sample time point, as interpreted from the label and publication: peripheral blood 6 weeks after treatment start. The cohort comprised nearly 30 patients with locally advanced or metastatic urothelial carcinoma treated at Memorial Sloan Kettering on a trial protocol. Peripheral blood mononuclear cells were collected pretreatment and during treatment, at between 1 and 8 total time points per patient. The Qiagen DNeasy Blood extraction kit was used to purify genomic DNA from total PBMCs and tumor samples. PBMCs were collected pretreatment and during treatment, and were isolated and stored as previously described.

Sequencing used PBMCs, obtained around atezolizumab (anti-PD-L1) treatment. The sequence derives from a man aged 70-80 years with urothelial cancer. The rearrangement combines TRBV21-1 with TRBJ1-2; the table gives TRBD1 as D, unverified against the DNA. TRBV21-1 constitutes a pseudogene. The DNA reads TGTGCCAGCAGCAAAGGAGGGGGCCGCGGCTATGGCTACACCTTC. This translates into CASSKGGGRGYGYTF.